This T cell receptor beta chain appears in the sequencing data of a study of chemoradiotherapy in HPV16-positive cancers. V lost 5 bases, J lost 1 base, and 10 bases lay in between. CDR3 length: 14 residues. Germline V lookup: CDR1 MNHEY, CDR2 SVGAGI. Generated by immunoSEQ multiplex PCR, the TCRdb table keeps only in-frame clones and is missing some. The sample carries 8,000 to 10,000 clones, roughly 77% recorded once. This clonotype was sampled from a human donor with HPV-associated anogenital cancer. The specimen was taken from a patient who underwent chemoradiotherapy. This chain connects TRBV6-5 to TRBJ2-3; D not certain. The DNA of the CDR3 is TGTGCCAGCAGTACCCCCCCGCGCACAGATACGCAGTATTTT. Translated, it gives CASSTPPRTDTQYF.